A single T cell receptor beta chain is shown here with its context. Its specificity is not known. These data are taken from a study of T-cell reconstitution after alpha-beta-depleted transplantation in children. Overall study results and limits: Expanded graft clones, several hundred of them, were reportedly the source of alpha-beta T cells about two months after transplant.

Germline CDR1 is LNHNV and CDR2 is YYDKDF (reference sequence). This CDR3 is built from 15 residues. V was cut by 2 bases and J by 7 bases, with 12 bases left in between. Unique molecular identifiers were incorporated during preparation of the TCRbeta library. TCRdb re-called the PCR reads through MiXCR, storing one row per CDR3 protein. The sample yields under 450,000 distinct CDR3 sequences, 16% seen once. This receptor was identified in a boy younger than two who had a stem cell transplant for Wiskott-Aldrich syndrome, so the T cells may come from the graft donor. Sequences were derived from PBMCs, mostly from graft donor cells, sampled 360 days after TCRalphabeta/CD19-depleted stem cell transplant. V usage is TRBV15 and J usage is TRBJ1-6, with D maybe TRBD1 (5 bases). The CDR3 reads CATSRSGQPNSPLHF. CDR3 DNA sequence: TGTGCCACCAGCAGATCGGGGCAGCCAAATTCACCCCTCCACTTT.